This record covers a single T cell receptor beta chain. As yet, its antigen is unknown. TCRdb keeps only in-frame clones here, not all; method: immunoSEQ multiplex PCR. The data contain 60,000 to 90,000 clones, about 86% of them singletons. The CDR3 has 14 residues. V was shortened by 0 bases and J by 6 bases, with 9 bases between the two germline ends. CDR1 and CDR2 from the germline V gene are LNHNV and YYDKDF (reference sequence). This specimen comes from a study of vaccination effects on CD4 cells after COVID-19. The wider study: Median timing of post-vaccine samples was 72 days after the second dose.

Peptide-pool stimulation followed by sequencing identified expanded antigen-specific CD4+ clonotypes in the ViraFEST assay. Cultured cells yielded isolated CD4+ T cells after more than nine days. Each participant was given two doses of one vaccine (BNT162b2 or mRNA-1273). Vaccine recipients lacked prior SARS-CoV-2 infection and had negative nucleocapsid antibodies. The clonotype comes from a human donor who received a COVID-19 vaccine. V usage is TRBV15 and J usage is TRBJ1-5; tentative D call: TRBD1 (5 bases). Sequencing was performed on CD4+ T cells from PBMCs cultured with HCoV-229E spike peptides, taken after COVID-19 vaccination. CDR3 residues: CATSREIGTQPQHF. In DNA, the CDR3 is TGTGCCACCAGCAGAGAAATAGGGACTCAGCCCCAGCATTTT.